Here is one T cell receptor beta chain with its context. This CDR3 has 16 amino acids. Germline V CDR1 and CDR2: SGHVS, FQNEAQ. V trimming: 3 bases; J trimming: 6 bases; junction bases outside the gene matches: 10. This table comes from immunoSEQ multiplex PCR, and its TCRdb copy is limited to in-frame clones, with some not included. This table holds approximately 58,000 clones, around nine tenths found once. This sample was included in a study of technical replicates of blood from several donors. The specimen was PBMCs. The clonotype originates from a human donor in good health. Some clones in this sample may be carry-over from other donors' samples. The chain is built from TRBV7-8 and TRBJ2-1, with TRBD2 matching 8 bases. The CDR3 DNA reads TGTGCCAGCAGCTTTTCTACTAGCGGAAGGGGCAATGAGCAGTTCTTC. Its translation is CASSFSTSGRGNEQFF.